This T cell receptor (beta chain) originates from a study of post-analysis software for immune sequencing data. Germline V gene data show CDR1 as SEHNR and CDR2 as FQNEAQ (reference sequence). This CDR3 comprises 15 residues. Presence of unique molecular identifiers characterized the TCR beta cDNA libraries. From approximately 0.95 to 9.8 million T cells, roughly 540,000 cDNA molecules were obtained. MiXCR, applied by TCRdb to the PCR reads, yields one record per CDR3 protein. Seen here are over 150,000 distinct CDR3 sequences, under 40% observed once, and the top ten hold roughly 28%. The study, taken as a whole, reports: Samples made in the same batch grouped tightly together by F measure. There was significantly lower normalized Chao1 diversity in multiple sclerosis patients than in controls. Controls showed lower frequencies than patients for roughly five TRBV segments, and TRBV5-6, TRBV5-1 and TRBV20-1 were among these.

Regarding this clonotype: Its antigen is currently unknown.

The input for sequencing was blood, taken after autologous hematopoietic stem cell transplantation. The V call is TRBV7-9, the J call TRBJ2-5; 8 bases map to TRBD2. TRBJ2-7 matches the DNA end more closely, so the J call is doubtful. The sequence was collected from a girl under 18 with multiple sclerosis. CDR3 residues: CASSALGTRMYEQYF. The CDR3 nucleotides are TGTGCCAGCAGCGCCCTTGGGACTAGAATGTACGAGCAGTACTTC.